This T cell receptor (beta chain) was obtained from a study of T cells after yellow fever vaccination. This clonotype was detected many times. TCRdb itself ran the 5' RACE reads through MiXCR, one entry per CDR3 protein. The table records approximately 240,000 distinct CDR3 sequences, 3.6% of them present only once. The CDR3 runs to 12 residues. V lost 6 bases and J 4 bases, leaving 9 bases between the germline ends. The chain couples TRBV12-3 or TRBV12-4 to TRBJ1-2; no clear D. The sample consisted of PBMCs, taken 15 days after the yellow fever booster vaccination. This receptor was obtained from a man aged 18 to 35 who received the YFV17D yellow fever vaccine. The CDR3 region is CASSRRIYGYTF. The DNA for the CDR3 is TGTGCCAGCAGCCGAAGAATCTATGGCTACACCTTC.